The source of this TCR beta chain is a study of T cells after posttransplantation cyclophosphamide. Study-wide results and limits: TRB overlap between skin or GI tissue T cells and blood was limited.

The V and J ends lost 3 bases and 0 bases respectively, with 9 bases between them. The CDR3 length is 15 residues. Germline V gives CDR1 LNHDA, CDR2 SQIVND (reference sequence). Sequencing was performed with immunoSEQ multiplex PCR; in TCRdb, only in-frame clones are kept and a portion is missing. The sample holds 3,300 or so clones; approximately 80% are singletons and the top ten take about 22%. Details on this clone: Its cognate antigen is unknown.

This TCR came from a woman aged 55 to 70 in good health, CMV-negative, and a related stem cell transplant donor. Input material: memory CD8+ T cells sorted from blood. The chain uses TRBV19 and TRBJ2-1; D remains unclear. CDR3 nucleotide sequence: TGTGCCAGTAGTATCGATTCCTACTCCTACAATGAGCAGTTCTTC. This codes for CASSIDSYSYNEQFF.